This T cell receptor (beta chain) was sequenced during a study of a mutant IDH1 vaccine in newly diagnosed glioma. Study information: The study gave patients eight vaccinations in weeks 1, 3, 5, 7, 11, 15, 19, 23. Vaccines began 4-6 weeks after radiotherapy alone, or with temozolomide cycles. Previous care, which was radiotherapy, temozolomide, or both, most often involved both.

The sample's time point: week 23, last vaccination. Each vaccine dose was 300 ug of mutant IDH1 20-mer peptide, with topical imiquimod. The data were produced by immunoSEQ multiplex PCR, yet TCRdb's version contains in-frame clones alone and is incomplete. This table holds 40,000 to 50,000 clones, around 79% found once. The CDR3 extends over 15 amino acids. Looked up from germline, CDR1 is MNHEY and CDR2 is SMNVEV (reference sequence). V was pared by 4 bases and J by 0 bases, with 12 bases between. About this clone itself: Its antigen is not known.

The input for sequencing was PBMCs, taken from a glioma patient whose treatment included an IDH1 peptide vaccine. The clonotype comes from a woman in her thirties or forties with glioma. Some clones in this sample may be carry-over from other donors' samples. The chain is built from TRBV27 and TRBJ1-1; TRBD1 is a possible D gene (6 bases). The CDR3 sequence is CASSSIGQLNTEAFF. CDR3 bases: TGTGCCAGCAGTTCCATTGGACAGCTGAACACTGAAGCTTTCTTT.